What follows is one T cell receptor beta chain and its context. Its antigen is as yet unknown. The sample is drawn from a study of shared clonotypes between healthy human individuals. Naivety among CD8 cells was defined by CD45RO negativity and positive CCR7 selection, thereby excluding terminally differentiated effector memory CD45RA+ cells. Study donors comprised healthy, HIV-negative adults devoid of recent acute infection or vaccination. The CDR3 loop spans 17 amino acids. Germline CDR1 reads MGHDK; CDR2 reads SYGVNS. V was cut by 2 bases and J by 2 bases, with 15 bases left in between. Study-level results: When naive CD4 clonotypes were compared across several donors, 5% to 5.5% were shared. Larger estimated richness was generally seen in naive subsets than in memory subsets.

Genomic DNA per cell subset filled all wells of several immunoSEQ plates. This table comes from immunoSEQ multiplex PCR, and its TCRdb copy is limited to in-frame clones, with some not included. In the table there are about 2.1 million clones, 85% to 95% of which are singletons. Sequencing used naive CD8+ T cells from PBMCs. The J gene is TRBJ1-4, the V gene TRBV25-1; D unresolved. The sequence came from a young man in good health. Some clones in this sample may be carry-over from other donors' samples. The DNA of the CDR3 is TGTGCCAGCAGTGAAATGTCAGTGGGAGCGACTAATGAAAAACTGTTTTTT. It translates to CASSEMSVGATNEKLFF.